A single sample gave rise to the 9 T cell receptor beta chains below, sequenced in a study of monozygotic twins with cystic fibrosis (dated by TCRdb to 2020 to 2023). The receptor library was made with the immunoSEQ multiplex PCR assay. What TCRdb holds here is the immuneACCESS table cut down to in-frame rearrangements. Part of the clones is not present; checked against another copy, under half of the missing clones reflect an unresolved V gene, and the others are unexplained. For this sample the table gives about 20,000 clones, of which approximately 97% were detected only once. More than 1.5% of the sample belongs to the ten largest clones. The material sequenced was blood. All receptors come from a woman in her 30s with cystic fibrosis.

The V gene is TRBV7-2, the J gene TRBJ2-7; D not resolved. Trimming cost V 6 bases and J 2 bases, with 14 bases left between them. This CDR3 is built from 14 residues. CDR1 and CDR2 from the germline V gene are SGHTA and FQGNSA. Here the CDR3 reads CASSRDTLTYEQYF. For the CDR3, the DNA is TGTGCCAGCAGTAGGGATACCCTAACCTACGAGCAGTACTTC.

This clone was seen only a few times. The rearrangement uses TRBV5-6 and TRBJ2-2; 7 bases are shared with TRBD2. The CDR3 loop spans 17 amino acids. The trim removed 2 bases at V and 0 bases at J, leaving 7 bases unmatched. Germline V CDR1 and CDR2: SGHDT, YYEEEE. CDR3 residues: CASSFLGAGPNTGELFF. In DNA, the CDR3 is TGTGCCAGCAGCTTCCTGGGAGCGGGACCGAACACCGGGGAGCTGTTTTTT.

This sequence joins TRBV29-1 and TRBJ2-5; D is ambiguous. The CDR3 has 11 amino acids. Germline-derived CDR1 and CDR2 are SQVTM and ANQGSEA. Trimming pared 0 bases from V and 1 base from J, leaving 0 bases between. CDR3 loop: CSVEDQETQYF. CDR3 coding DNA: TGCAGCGTTGAAGACCAAGAGACCCAGTACTTC.

This clone came up a few times. The CDR3 sequence is CASSLSGYEQYF. CDR3 in DNA: TGTGCCAGCAGTTTATCAGGGTACGAGCAGTACTTC. The V and J genes are TRBV28 and TRBJ2-7; a weak D match, TRBD1 (5 bases). Germline CDR1 is MDHEN and CDR2 is SYDVKM. CDR3 length: 12 residues. Deletions cut 1 base from V and 4 bases from J, with 5 bases between.

V gene TRBV15 combines with J gene TRBJ1-2; 8 bases fit TRBD1. The CDR3 contains 15 residues. Per germline, CDR1 LNHNV and CDR2 YYDKDF (reference sequence). The junction had 4 bases not matched to a gene; V was cut back by 3 bases and J by 1 base. CDR3 region: CATSRRDRINYGYTF. The CDR3 DNA sequence: TGTGCCACCAGCAGGCGGGACAGGATTAACTATGGCTACACCTTC.

This chain uses TRBV5-8 with TRBJ1-1; the D is unclear. V was cut by 1 base and J by 10 bases, with 11 bases left in between. Germline V gene data show CDR1 as SGHTS and CDR2 as YDEGEE. The CDR3 length is 12 residues. The CDR3 reads CASSLFSGGAFF. The CDR3 DNA is TGTGCCAGCAGCTTGTTTTCGGGCGGAGCTTTCTTT.

This chain connects TRBV19 to TRBJ2-7; no clear D gene. The CDR3 consists of 13 residues. The ends were cut back, 6 bases at V and 3 bases at J, with 12 bases in the middle. Germline V gene lookup returns CDR1 LNHDA and CDR2 SQIVND (reference sequence). This CDR3 reads CASRNGPDYEQYF. The CDR3 DNA is TGTGCCAGTAGGAACGGCCCCGACTACGAGCAGTACTTC.

This chain links TRBV5-1 with TRBJ1-2, with TRBD1 matching over 7 bases. This CDR3 has 15 residues. The germline V gene encodes CDR1 SGHRS and CDR2 YFSETQ. The J segment lost 0 bases and the V segment lost 2 bases, leaving 4 bases of the junction unmatched. CDR3 DNA sequence: TGCGCCAGCAGCTTAGGGGGCATAGCTAACTATGGCTACACCTTC. Amino acids: CASSLGGIANYGYTF.

V gene TRBV4-3 combines with J gene TRBJ2-5; 7 bases map to TRBD1. The CDR3 spans 17 residues. J gave up 10 bases and V 0 bases, and 17 bases lay outside the gene matches. The germline V gene encodes CDR1 LGHNA and CDR2 YSLEER. The chain's CDR3 is CASSQDRRQGPEGYQYF. The CDR3 nucleotides are TGCGCCAGCAGCCAAGATCGGAGACAGGGCCCGGAAGGGTACCAGTACTTC.